The present T cell receptor beta chain was sequenced within a study of CD8 T cells in ankylosing spondylitis. Whole-study findings and limits: Reportedly, disease-linked clones are significantly enriched in ankylosing spondylitis patients' matched synovial fluid. Ankylosing spondylitis blood appeared to be characterized by a TCR beta motif of roughly eight highly homologous variants.

The length of the CDR3 is 13 residues. Germline-derived CDR1 and CDR2 are MNHEY and SVGEGT. V was cut by 5 bases and J by 3 bases, with 8 bases left in between. This clonotype was observed at least ten times. Antigen unknown. Scientists made TCR beta libraries using quantitative 5'-RACE with molecular barcodes. TCRdb called the 5' RACE reads again in MiXCR, with one record for every CDR3 protein. The sample contains 180,000 or so distinct CDR3 sequences, under 14% of which appear only once. The V gene is TRBV6-2 or TRBV6-3, the J gene TRBJ1-5; D unresolved. The sample comprised blood, either unsorted or a sorted T cell fraction (not recorded which). This TCR derives from a male donor with ankylosing spondylitis or in good health (not recorded which). Written as DNA, the CDR3 is TGTGCCAGCAGTCCCGATTACAATCAGCCCCAGCATTTT. This codes for CASSPDYNQPQHF.